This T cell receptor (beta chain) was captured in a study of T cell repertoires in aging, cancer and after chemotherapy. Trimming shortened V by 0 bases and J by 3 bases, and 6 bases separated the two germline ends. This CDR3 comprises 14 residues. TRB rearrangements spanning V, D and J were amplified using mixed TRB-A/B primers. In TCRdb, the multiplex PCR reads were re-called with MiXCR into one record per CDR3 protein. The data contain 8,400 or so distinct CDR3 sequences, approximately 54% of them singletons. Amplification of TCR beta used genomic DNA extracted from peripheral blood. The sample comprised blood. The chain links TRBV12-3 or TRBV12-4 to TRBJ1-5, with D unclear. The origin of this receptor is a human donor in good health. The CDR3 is CASSLANHNQPQHF. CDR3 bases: TGTGCCAGCAGTTTAGCCAACCACAATCAGCCCCAGCATTTT.